The rows below give T cell receptor beta chains drawn from one sample of a study of blood T cell repertoires in COVID-19. Sequencing was performed with immunoSEQ multiplex PCR; in TCRdb, only in-frame clones are kept and a portion is missing. The table lists approximately 240,000 clones, over 80% of them singletons. Specimen: peripheral blood. The receptors shown here come from a woman in her 30s with COVID-19, enrolled during active disease. Both conserved end residues are part of each CDR3. A D gene is named only where the DNA matches it firmly. Clone size is not always given. Where it is, it says once, few, many or a class for expanded clones.

>TRBV30|TRBJ2-1|TRBD2|-
CAWSEGLAGGPGDEQFF
TGTGCCTGGAGCGAGGGACTAGCGGGAGGGCCTGGGGATGAGCAGTTCTTC
>TRBV7-2|TRBJ1-3|-|-
CASSLRAGNTIYF
TGTGCCAGCAGCTTACGGGCTGGAAACACCATATATTTT
>TRBV7-9|TRBJ2-1|-|once
CASSWWRGNEQFF
TGTGCCAGCAGCTGGTGGCGGGGAAATGAGCAGTTCTTC
>TRBV5-1|TRBJ1-1|TRBD1|-
CASSRTGGEYTEAFF
TGCGCCAGCAGCCGGACAGGGGGGGAGTACACTGAAGCTTTCTTT
>TRBV29-1|TRBJ1-1|TRBD1|-
CSVGDRRGAEAFF
TGCAGCGTGGGGGACAGAAGAGGCGCTGAAGCTTTCTTT
>TRBV3-1/TRBV3-2|TRBJ2-5|TRBD1|-
CASRQQGAGETQYF
TGTGCCAGCAGACAGCAGGGGGCCGGAGAGACCCAGTACTTC
>TRBV2|TRBJ2-3|TRBD1|-
CASSAGGGGDTQYF
TGTGCCAGCAGCGCAGGGGGCGGCGGAGATACGCAGTATTTT
>TRBV4-3|TRBJ2-2|TRBD2|-
CASSQFAGGGELFF
TGCGCCAGCAGCCAATTCGCGGGGGGCGGGGAGCTGTTTTTT
>TRBV5-1|TRBJ2-1|TRBD2|-
CASRPTGTSGSNEQFF
TGCGCCAGCAGACCCACCGGGACTAGCGGGAGTAATGAGCAGTTCTTC
>TRBV5-1|TRBJ1-1|-|-
CASSATGTEAFF
TGCGCCAGCAGCGCAACAGGGACTGAAGCTTTCTTT
>TRBV24-1|TRBJ2-5|-|-
CATSDFVQSQETQYF
TGTGCCACCAGTGATTTTGTACAGTCTCAAGAGACCCAGTACTTC
>TRBV7-6|TRBJ1-1|-|-
CASSLYSMNTEAFF
TGTGCCAGCAGCCTCTATTCGATGAACACTGAAGCTTTCTTT
>TRBV9|TRBJ2-1|TRBD2|once
CASSVASGRNEQFF
TGTGCCAGCAGCGTAGCTAGCGGGCGTAATGAGCAGTTCTTC
>TRBV12-3/TRBV12-4|TRBJ2-7|-|-
CASGARHYEQYF
TGTGCCAGCGGGGCACGCCACTACGAGCAGTACTTC
>TRBV29-1|TRBJ2-5|TRBD1|-
CSGDRDETQYF
TGCAGTGGGGACAGGGACGAGACCCAGTACTTC
>TRBV18|TRBJ2-3|TRBD2|-
CASSPRTSGRTTLTDTQYF
TGTGCCAGCTCACCCCGGACTAGCGGGAGGACGACTCTCACAGATACGCAGTATTTT
>TRBV28|TRBJ2-3|TRBD2|few
CASSLILGGTQYF
TGTGCCAGCAGTTTAATTTTGGGAGGGACGCAGTATTTT
>TRBV5-6|TRBJ2-7|-|-
CASSFREQYF
TGTGCCAGCAGCTTCCGCGAGCAGTACTTC
>TRBV18|TRBJ2-2|TRBD1|once
CASSRTGETGELFF
TGTGCCAGCTCACGGACAGGGGAAACCGGGGAGCTGTTTTTT
>TRBV11-1|TRBJ2-5|-|-
CASSLATGLFRETQYF
TGTGCCAGCAGCTTAGCCACTGGACTTTTTAGGGAGACCCAGTACTTC
>TRBV7-2|TRBJ2-5|TRBD1|-
CASSLFPGQLQKETQYF
TGTGCCAGCAGCTTGTTCCCGGGACAGCTACAGAAAGAGACCCAGTACTTC
>TRBV7-2|TRBJ1-2|TRBD1|-
CASSSSQTGNYGYTF
TGTGCCAGCAGCTCCTCACAGACAGGGAACTATGGCTACACCTTC
>TRBV18|TRBJ1-2|-|-
CASSSNREPLQSYGYTF
TGTGCCAGCTCATCGAACAGGGAGCCGCTCCAATCCTATGGCTACACCTTC
>TRBV20-1|TRBJ2-7|-|-
CSASGLTGRNSYEQYF
TGCAGTGCTAGTGGGCTTACAGGGCGAAACTCCTACGAGCAGTACTTC
>TRBV11-3|TRBJ1-5|-|once
CASSLDGARNQPQHF
TGTGCCAGCAGCTTAGATGGGGCAAGGAATCAGCCCCAGCATTTT
>TRBV5-5|TRBJ2-2|TRBD2|-
CASSFRGGTGELFF
TGTGCCAGCAGCTTTCGGGGGGGCACCGGGGAGCTGTTTTTT
>TRBV4-3|TRBJ2-2|-|-
CASSRRGTGELFF
TGCGCCAGCAGCCGTCGGGGCACCGGGGAGCTGTTTTTT
>TRBV12-5|TRBJ1-5|TRBD1|few
CASARRDRSDQPQHF
TGTGCTAGTGCCAGACGGGACAGGTCCGATCAGCCCCAGCATTTT
>TRBV27|TRBJ1-4|TRBD1|-
CASSYRGYDEKLFF
TGTGCCAGCAGTTACAGGGGGTACGATGAAAAACTGTTTTTT
>TRBV18|TRBJ2-7|TRBD1|-
CASSVQGVTQGEQYF
TGTGCCAGCTCCGTCCAGGGGGTCACCCAGGGCGAGCAGTACTTC